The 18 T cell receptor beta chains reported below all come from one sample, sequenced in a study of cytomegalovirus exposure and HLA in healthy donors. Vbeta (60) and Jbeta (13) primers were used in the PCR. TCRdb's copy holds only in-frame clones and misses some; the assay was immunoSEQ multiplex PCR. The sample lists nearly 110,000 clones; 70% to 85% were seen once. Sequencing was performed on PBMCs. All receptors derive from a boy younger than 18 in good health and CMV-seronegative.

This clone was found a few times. The CDR3 loop reads CASSLRDRSTEAFF. The CDR3 DNA follows: TGTGCCAGCAGCCTGCGGGACAGAAGCACTGAAGCTTTCTTT. The chain joins TRBV7-9 to TRBJ1-1, with 7 nucleotides matching TRBD1. Germline CDR1 is SEHNR and CDR2 is FQNEAQ (reference sequence). CDR3 length: 14 residues. V trimming: 5 bases; J trimming: 4 bases; junction bases outside the gene matches: 7.

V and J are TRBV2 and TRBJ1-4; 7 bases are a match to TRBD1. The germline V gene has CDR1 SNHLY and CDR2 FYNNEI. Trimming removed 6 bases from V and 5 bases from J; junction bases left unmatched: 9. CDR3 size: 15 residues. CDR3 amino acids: CASSKLRDRNEKLFF. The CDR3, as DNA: TGTGCCAGCAGCAAACTACGGGACAGAAATGAAAAACTGTTTTTT.

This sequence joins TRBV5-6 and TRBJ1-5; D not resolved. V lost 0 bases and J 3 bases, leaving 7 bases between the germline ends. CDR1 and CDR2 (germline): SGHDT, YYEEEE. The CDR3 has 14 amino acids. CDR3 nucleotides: TGTGCCAGCAGCTTGGGGCGGAACAATCAGCCCCAGCATTTT. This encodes CASSLGRNNQPQHF.

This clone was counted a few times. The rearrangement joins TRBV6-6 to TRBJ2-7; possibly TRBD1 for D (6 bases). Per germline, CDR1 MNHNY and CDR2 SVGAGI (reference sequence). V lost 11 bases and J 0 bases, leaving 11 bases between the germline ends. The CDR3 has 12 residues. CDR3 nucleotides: TGTGCCGTGACAGGTAACTCCTACGAGCAGTACTTC. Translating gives CAVTGNSYEQYF.

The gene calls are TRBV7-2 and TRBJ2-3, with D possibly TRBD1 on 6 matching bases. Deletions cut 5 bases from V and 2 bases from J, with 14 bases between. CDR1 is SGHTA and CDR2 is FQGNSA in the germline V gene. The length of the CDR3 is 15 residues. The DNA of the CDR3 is TGTGCCAGCAGCATACCAGGGGTTCTCACAGATACGCAGTATTTT. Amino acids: CASSIPGVLTDTQYF.

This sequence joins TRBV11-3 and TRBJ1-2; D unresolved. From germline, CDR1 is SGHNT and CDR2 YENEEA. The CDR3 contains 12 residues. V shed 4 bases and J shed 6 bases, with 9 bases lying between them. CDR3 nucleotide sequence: TGTGCCAGCAGCTCCGCCGGGAATGGCTACACCTTC. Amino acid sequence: CASSSAGNGYTF.

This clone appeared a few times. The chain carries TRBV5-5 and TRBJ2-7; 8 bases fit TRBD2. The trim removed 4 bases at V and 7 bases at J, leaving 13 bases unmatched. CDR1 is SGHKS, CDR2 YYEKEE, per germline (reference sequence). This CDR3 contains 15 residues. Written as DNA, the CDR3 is TGTGCCAGCAGCCCCTCGGCGGGGGGACTGCCGGAGCAGTACTTC. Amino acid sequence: CASSPSAGGLPEQYF.

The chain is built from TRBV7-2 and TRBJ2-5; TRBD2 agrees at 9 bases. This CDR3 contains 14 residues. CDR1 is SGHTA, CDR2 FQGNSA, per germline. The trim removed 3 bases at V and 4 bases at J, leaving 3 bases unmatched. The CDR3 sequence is CASSFSGSPETQYF. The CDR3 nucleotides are TGTGCCAGCAGCTTTAGCGGGAGCCCAGAGACCCAGTACTTC.

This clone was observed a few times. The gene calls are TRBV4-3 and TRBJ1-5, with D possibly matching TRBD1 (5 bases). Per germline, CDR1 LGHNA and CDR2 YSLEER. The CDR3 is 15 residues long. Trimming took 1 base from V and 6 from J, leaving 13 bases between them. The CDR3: CASSQVVRVGQPQHF. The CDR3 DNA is TGCGCCAGCAGCCAAGTGGTCAGGGTCGGTCAGCCCCAGCATTTT.

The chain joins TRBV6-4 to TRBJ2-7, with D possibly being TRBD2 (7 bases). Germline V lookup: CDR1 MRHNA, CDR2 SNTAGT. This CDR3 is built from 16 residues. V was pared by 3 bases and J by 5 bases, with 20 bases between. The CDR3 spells CASSEFGGALRDEQYF. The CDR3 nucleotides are TGTGCCAGCAGTGAATTTGGGGGGGCGTTAAGGGACGAGCAGTACTTC.

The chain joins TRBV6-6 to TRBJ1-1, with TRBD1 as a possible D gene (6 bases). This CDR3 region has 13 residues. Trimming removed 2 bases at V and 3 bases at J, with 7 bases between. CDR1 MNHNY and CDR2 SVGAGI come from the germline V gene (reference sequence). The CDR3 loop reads CASSYPGDTEAFF. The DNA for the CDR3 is TGTGCCAGCAGTTACCCAGGGGACACTGAAGCTTTCTTT.

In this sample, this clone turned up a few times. The CDR3: CASSPGSTGYTF. CDR3 bases: TGTGCCAGCAGCCCAGGGTCAACTGGCTACACCTTC. This chain connects TRBV5-6 to TRBJ1-2; a possible D gene is TRBD1 (5 bases). The V gene's germline CDR1 is SGHDT and CDR2 YYEEEE. The CDR3 has 12 amino acids. Between the trimmed V and J ends, which lost 4 bases and 7 bases, there was a span of 11 bases.

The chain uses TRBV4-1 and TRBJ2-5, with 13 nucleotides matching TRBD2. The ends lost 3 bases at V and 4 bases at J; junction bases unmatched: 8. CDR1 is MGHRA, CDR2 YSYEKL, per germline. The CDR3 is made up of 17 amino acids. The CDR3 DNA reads TGCGCCAGCAGCCATTTCTTGACTAGCGGGGGGATAGAGACCCAGTACTTC. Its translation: CASSHFLTSGGIETQYF.

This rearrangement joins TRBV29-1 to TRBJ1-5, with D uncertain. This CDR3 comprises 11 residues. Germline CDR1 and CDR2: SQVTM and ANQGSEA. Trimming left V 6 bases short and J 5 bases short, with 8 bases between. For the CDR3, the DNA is TGCAGCGTGGGCGGGGATCAGCCCCAGCATTTT. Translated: CSVGGDQPQHF.

In DNA form, the CDR3 reads TGCGCCAGCAGCCAAGATTATCCACAGAACACTGAAGCTTTCTTT. Its translation is CASSQDYPQNTEAFF. The V and J genes are TRBV4-1 and TRBJ1-1; D gene uncertain. The V gene lost 0 bases and the J gene lost 1 base, with 9 bases spanning the gap. Germline CDR1 MGHRA, CDR2 YSYEKL. This CDR3 contains 15 residues.

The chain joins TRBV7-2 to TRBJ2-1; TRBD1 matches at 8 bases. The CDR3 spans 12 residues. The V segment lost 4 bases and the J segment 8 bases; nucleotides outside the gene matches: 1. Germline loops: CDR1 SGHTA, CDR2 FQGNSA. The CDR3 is CASSSGGHEQFF. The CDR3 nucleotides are TGTGCCAGCAGCTCAGGGGGCCATGAGCAGTTCTTC. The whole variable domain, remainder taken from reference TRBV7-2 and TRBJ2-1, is GAGVSQSPSNKVTEKGKDVELRCDPISGHTALYWYRQSLGQGLEFLIYFQGNSAPDKSGLPSDRFSAERTGGSVSTLTIQRTQQEDSAVYLCASSSGGHEQFFGPGTRLTVL.

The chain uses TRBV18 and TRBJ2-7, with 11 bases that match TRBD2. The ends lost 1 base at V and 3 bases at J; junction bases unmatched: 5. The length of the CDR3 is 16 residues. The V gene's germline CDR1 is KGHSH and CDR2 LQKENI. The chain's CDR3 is CASSPLGTSGDYEQYF. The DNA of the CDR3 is TGTGCCAGCTCACCACTCGGGACTAGCGGAGACTACGAGCAGTACTTC.

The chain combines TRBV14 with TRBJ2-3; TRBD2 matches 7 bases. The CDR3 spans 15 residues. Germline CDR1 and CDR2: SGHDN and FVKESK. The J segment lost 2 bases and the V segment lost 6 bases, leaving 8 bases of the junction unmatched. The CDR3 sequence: CASSPGGTYTDTQYF. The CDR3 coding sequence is TGTGCCAGCAGTCCCGGGGGGACCTACACAGATACGCAGTATTTT.